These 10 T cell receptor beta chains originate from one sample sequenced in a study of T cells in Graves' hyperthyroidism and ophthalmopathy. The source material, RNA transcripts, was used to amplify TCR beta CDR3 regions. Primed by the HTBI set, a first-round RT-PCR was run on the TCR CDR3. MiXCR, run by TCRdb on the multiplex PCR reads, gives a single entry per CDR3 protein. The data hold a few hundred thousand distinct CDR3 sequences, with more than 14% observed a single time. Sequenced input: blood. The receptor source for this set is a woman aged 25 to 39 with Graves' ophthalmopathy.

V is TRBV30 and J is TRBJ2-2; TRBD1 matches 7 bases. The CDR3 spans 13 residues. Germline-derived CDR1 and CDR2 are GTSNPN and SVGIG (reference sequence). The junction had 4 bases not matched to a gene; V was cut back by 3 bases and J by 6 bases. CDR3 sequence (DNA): TGTGCCTGGAGACCGGGACAGCCCGGGGAGCTGTTTTTT. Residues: CAWRPGQPGELFF.

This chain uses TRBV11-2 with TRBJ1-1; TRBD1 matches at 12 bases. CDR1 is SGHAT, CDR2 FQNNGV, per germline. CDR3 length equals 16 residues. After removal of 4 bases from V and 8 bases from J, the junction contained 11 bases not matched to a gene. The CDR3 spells CASSWTRDRGRLEAFF. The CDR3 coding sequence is TGTGCCAGCAGCTGGACCCGGGACAGGGGGCGTTTGGAAGCTTTCTTT.

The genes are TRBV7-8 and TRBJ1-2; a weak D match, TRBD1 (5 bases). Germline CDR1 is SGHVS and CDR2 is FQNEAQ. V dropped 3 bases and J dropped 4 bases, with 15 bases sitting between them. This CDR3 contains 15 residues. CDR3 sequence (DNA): TGTGCCAGCAGCTTCTCCAGGGTCTTCCTCTATGGCTACACCTTC. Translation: CASSFSRVFLYGYTF.

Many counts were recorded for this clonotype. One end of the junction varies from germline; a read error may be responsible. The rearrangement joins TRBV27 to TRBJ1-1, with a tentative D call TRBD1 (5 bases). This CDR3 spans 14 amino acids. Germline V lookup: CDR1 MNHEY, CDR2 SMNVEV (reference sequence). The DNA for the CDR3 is TGTGCCAGCAGCTTATCCAGGGTTGGTACTGAAGCTTTCTTT. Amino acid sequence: CASSLSRVGTEAFF.

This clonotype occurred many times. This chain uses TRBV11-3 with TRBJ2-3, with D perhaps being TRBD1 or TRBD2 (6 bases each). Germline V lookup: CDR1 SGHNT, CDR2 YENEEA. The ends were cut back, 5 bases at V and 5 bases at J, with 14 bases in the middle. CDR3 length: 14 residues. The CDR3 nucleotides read TGTGCCAGCAGCCAACCTGGAGGGGGAGATACGCAGTATTTT. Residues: CASSQPGGGDTQYF.

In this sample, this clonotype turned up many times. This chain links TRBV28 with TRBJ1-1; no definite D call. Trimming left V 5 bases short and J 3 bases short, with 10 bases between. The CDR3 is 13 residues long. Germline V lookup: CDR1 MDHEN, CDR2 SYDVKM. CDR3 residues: CASSRTTDTEAFF. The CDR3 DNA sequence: TGTGCCAGCAGTCGCACGACGGACACTGAAGCTTTCTTT.

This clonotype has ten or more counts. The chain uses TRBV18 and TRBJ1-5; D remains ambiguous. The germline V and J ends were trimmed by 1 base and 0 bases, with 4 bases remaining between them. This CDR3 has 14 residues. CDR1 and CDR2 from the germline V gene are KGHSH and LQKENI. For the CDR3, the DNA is TGTGCCAGCTCACCACGGGATAGCAATCAGCCCCAGCATTTT. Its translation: CASSPRDSNQPQHF.

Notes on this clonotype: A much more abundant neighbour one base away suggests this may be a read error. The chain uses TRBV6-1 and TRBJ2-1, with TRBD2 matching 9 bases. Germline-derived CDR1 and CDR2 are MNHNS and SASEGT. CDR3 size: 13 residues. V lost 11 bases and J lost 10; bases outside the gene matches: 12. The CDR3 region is CAPRWAGGPEQFF. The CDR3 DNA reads TGTGCCCCAAGGTGGGCGGGGGGGCCGGAGCAGTTCTTC.

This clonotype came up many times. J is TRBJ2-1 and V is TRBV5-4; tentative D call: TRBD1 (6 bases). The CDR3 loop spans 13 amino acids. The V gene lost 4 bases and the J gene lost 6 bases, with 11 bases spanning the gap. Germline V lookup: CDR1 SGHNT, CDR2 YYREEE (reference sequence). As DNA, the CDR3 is TGTGCCAGCAGCGACGGACAGAGCAATGAGCAGTTCTTC. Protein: CASSDGQSNEQFF.

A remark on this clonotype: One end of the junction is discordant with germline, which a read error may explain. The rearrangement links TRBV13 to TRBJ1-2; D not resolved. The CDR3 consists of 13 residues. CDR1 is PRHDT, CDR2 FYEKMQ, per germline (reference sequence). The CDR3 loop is CASSLALVYGYTF. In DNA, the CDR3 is TGTGCCAGCAGTTTAGCCCTAGTCTATGGCTACACCTTC.